These 8 T cell receptor beta chains originate from one sample sequenced in a study of blood T cell repertoires in COVID-19. The protocol was immunoSEQ multiplex PCR, while the TCRdb copy is restricted to in-frame clones and leaves out a portion. The table has 45,000 to 65,000 clones, about 88% seen once. The sequencing input was peripheral blood. The receptors derive from a man aged 80 or over in a cohort sampled during active COVID-19.

This chain uses TRBV19 with TRBJ1-3; D unresolved. The CDR3 consists of 12 residues. CDR1 is LNHDA, CDR2 SQIVND, per germline (reference sequence). The V and J ends lost 8 bases and 1 base respectively, with 6 bases between them. The chain's CDR3 is CASAVSGNTIYF. The CDR3 bases are TGTGCCAGTGCGGTTTCTGGAAACACCATATATTTT.

This chain joins TRBV30 and TRBJ1-2; 9 bases are shared with TRBD1. Germline CDR1 is GTSNPN and CDR2 is SVGIG (reference sequence). J gave up 2 bases and V 8 bases, and 3 bases lay outside the gene matches. CDR3 length equals 12 residues. The CDR3 reads CAQDRGNYGYTF. CDR3 nucleotide sequence: TGTGCCCAGGACAGGGGCAACTATGGCTACACCTTC.

The chain joins TRBV6-6 to TRBJ1-5; 9 nucleotides line up with TRBD1. This CDR3 has 16 residues. The V and J ends lost 4 bases and 0 bases, in that order; junction bases with no gene match: 4. CDR1 MNHNY and CDR2 SVGAGI come from the germline V gene (reference sequence). The CDR3 loop reads CASSLPGQGSNQPQHF. CDR3 bases: TGTGCCAGCAGTTTGCCGGGACAGGGTAGCAATCAGCCCCAGCATTTT.

This chain connects TRBV7-2 to TRBJ1-2; 7 nucleotides agree with TRBD1. Germline CDR1 and CDR2: SGHTA and FQGNSA. V dropped 5 bases and J dropped 7; count of bases not matched to a gene: 10. The CDR3 runs to 14 residues. The CDR3 sequence: CASSPDRERSGYTF. The CDR3 DNA reads as TGTGCCAGCAGCCCCGACAGGGAGCGCTCTGGCTACACCTTC.

The J gene is TRBJ2-7, the V gene TRBV7-2, with a tentative D call TRBD1 (5 bases). CDR1 is SGHTA and CDR2 is FQGNSA in the germline V gene. There are 13 residues in the CDR3. The V end lost 5 bases, the J end lost 2 bases, and 10 bases lay between the germline ends. The CDR3 DNA is TGTGCCAGCAGCCCCCGACAGACCTACGAGCAGTACTTC. It is translated as CASSPRQTYEQYF.

J is TRBJ1-3 and V is TRBV5-4; a weak D match, TRBD1 (5 bases). CDR3 length: 16 residues. Deletions cut 4 bases from V and 4 bases from J, with 18 bases between. CDR1 is SGHNT, CDR2 YYREEE, per germline (reference sequence). CDR3: CASSGGTEVLGNTIYF. CDR3 nucleotides: TGTGCCAGCAGCGGCGGGACTGAAGTTCTAGGAAACACCATATATTTT.

The chain uses TRBV21-1 and TRBJ2-3; no DNA check was done on the table's D call, TRBD2. TRBV21-1 is recorded as a pseudogene. CDR3 size: 15 residues. CDR3 DNA: TGTGCCAGCAGCTCATGGAGACGCAGCACAGATACGCAGTATTTT. It translates to CASSSWRRSTDTQYF.

A single count supports this clone. This rearrangement joins TRBV2 to TRBJ2-5, with a weak D call TRBD1 (6 bases). This CDR3 is 14 amino acids long. Trimming took off 6 bases at V and 1 base at J, with 12 bases between the two ends. The V gene's germline CDR1 is SNHLY and CDR2 FYNNEI. The CDR3 reads CASRPGQIQETQYF. The CDR3 nucleotides are TGTGCCAGCAGGCCGGGACAAATCCAAGAGACCCAGTACTTC.